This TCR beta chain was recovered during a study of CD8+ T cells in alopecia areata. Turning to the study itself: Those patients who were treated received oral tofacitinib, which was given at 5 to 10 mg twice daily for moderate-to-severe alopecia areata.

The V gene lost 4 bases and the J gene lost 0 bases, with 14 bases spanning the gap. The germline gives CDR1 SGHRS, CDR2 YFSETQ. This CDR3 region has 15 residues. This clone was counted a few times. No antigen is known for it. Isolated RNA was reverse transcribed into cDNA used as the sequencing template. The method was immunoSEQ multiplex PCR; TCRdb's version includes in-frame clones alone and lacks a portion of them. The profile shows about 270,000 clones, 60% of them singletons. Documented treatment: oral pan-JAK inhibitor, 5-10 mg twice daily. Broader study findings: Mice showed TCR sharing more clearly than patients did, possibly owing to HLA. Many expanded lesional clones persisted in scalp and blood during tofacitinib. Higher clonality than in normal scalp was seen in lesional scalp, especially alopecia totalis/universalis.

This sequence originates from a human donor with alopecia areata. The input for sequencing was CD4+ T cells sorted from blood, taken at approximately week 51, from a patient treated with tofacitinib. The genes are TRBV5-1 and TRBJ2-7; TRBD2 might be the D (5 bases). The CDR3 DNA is TGCGCCAGCAGCCCCCAAGCGGCTTCCTCCTACGAGCAGTACTTC. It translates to CASSPQAASSYEQYF.